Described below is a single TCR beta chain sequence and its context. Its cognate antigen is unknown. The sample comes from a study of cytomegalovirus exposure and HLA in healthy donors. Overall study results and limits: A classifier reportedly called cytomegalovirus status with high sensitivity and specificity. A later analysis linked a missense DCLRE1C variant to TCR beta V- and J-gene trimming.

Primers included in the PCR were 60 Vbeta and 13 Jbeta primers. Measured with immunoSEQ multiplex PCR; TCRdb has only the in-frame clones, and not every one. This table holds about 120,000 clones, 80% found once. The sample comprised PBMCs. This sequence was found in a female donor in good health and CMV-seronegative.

The CDR3 sequence is CASSQLAGEETQYF. DNA for the CDR3: TGCGCCAGCAGCCAGCTAGCGGGAGAGGAGACCCAGTACTTC. This chain connects TRBV4-1 to TRBJ2-5; 10 bases are shared with TRBD2. Germline assignment: CDR1 MGHRA and CDR2 YSYEKL. The V and J ends lost 3 bases and 5 bases, in that order; junction bases with no gene match: 3. The CDR3 totals 14 residues.